This T cell receptor (beta chain) was identified during a study of identical twins. General observations from the study: The authors noted that invariant MAIT and iNKT cells could partly confound zero-insertion analyses.

This clonotype was seen only a few times. Its target is unknown. TCRdb processed the 5' RACE reads anew with MiXCR; each CDR3 protein has one entry. Seen here are 500,000 to 550,000 distinct CDR3 sequences, about 20% observed once, and the top ten hold 0.91%. The CDR3 length is 12 residues. The V end was cut by 6 bases, the J end by 10 bases, with 13 bases between. Per the germline V gene, CDR1 is KGHSY and CDR2 is FQNENV. Separately, the same data were catalogued under a study of T cells expressing NK-cell markers. That work contributes: The study drew TCR beta repertoires from sorted CD3+CD56+NKG2C+, CD3+CD56+NKG2C- and CD3+CD56-NKG2C+ T cells. Several of the experiments relied on an anti-gamma-delta TCR antibody so that only alpha-beta TCR T cells were sorted. Of CD8+ T cells, 1.0-7.0% belonged to dominant NKG2C+ clonotypes in five to seven donors.

The TCR sequence derives from a woman under 30 in good health. The J gene is TRBJ2-1, the V gene TRBV16, with unresolved D. Sequenced sample: CD4+ T cells sorted from blood. The CDR3 region has the DNA TGTGCCAGCAGTAGGTGGGAAGAGGAGCAGTTCTTC. Translation: CASSRWEEEQFF.